Listed below are T cell receptor beta chains from one sample, sequenced in a study of T-cell reconstitution after alpha-beta-depleted transplantation in children. A single record per CDR3 protein comes from TCRdb applying MiXCR to the PCR reads. The data show about 600,000 distinct CDR3 sequences, 8% to 11% seen once. Here the sequenced sample was PBMCs from the stem cell graft donor, taken from the stem cell graft. The receptors shown here come from a human donor who donated a stem cell graft to a child with acute myeloid leukemia. CDR3s include the opening cysteine and the closing phenylalanine or tryptophan. The D gene is left open where the match is weak. A clone size is listed for some rows: how often the clone was seen (once, few, many), or a class if it is expanded.

TRBJ2-5	TRBV7-2	.	15	TRBD2	CASSPSGGYQETQYF	TGTGCCAGCAGCCCGAGCGGGGGGTACCAAGAGACCCAGTACTTC
TRBJ2-7	TRBV12-3/TRBV12-4	many	14	TRBD2	CASSFGSGSSEQYF	TGTGCCAGCAGTTTCGGTAGCGGGAGCAGCGAGCAGTACTTC
TRBJ2-7	TRBV28	.	14	.	CASSPTGVPYEQYF	TGTGCCAGCAGTCCGACGGGTGTCCCCTACGAGCAGTACTTC
TRBJ2-7	TRBV25-1	few	14	TRBD2	CASEGTSGSYEQYF	TGTGCCAGCGAGGGGACTAGCGGCTCCTACGAGCAGTACTTC
TRBJ2-3	TRBV29-1	many	13	TRBD2	CSSAGGPVDTQYF	TGCAGCTCAGCGGGAGGGCCCGTAGATACGCAGTATTTT
TRBJ2-5	TRBV7-3	many	14	.	CASSPSRGQETQYF	TGTGCCAGCAGCCCGTCCAGGGGCCAAGAGACCCAGTACTTC
TRBJ2-3	TRBV5-6	once	15	TRBD2	CASSSGLALTDTQYF	TGTGCCAGCAGCTCCGGACTAGCCCTCACAGATACGCAGTATTTT
TRBJ1-1	TRBV20-1	few	15	.	CSARDTASIYTEAFF	TGCAGTGCTAGAGATACGGCCAGCATATACACTGAAGCTTTCTTT
TRBJ1-4	TRBV12-3/TRBV12-4	many	17	.	CASSLGLWATTNEKLFF	TGTGCCAGCAGTTTGGGGCTTTGGGCCACAACTAATGAAAAACTGTTTTTT
TRBJ1-2	TRBV12-3/TRBV12-4	.	15	TRBD1	CASSPGTGLGYGYTF	TGTGCCAGCAGTCCCGGGACAGGGTTGGGCTATGGCTACACCTTC
TRBJ2-3	TRBV30	.	15	.	CARAAVVGSTDTQYF	TGTGCCCGGGCGGCGGTAGTTGGGAGTACAGATACGCAGTATTTT
TRBJ2-1	TRBV24-1	many	17	TRBD2	CATSDLPLAGVINEQFF	TGTGCCACCAGTGATTTACCCCTTGCGGGAGTGATAAATGAGCAGTTCTTC
TRBJ2-2	TRBV3-1	.	18	TRBD2	CASSRLAGGHKNTGELFF	TGTGCCAGCAGTCGACTAGCGGGAGGTCACAAGAACACCGGGGAGCTGTTTTTT
TRBJ2-7	TRBV7-8	many	15	TRBD2	CASSLGTSRYYEQYF	TGTGCCAGCAGCTTGGGGACTAGCCGTTACTACGAGCAGTACTTC
TRBJ2-3	TRBV7-8	.	15	TRBD2	CASSLQLAGGSLQYF	TGTGCCAGCAGCTTACAACTAGCGGGAGGGTCCCTGCAGTATTTT
TRBJ2-7	TRBV5-6	few	15	TRBD1	CASSTALTGDDEQYF	TGTGCCAGCAGCACCGCGTTGACAGGGGACGACGAGCAGTACTTC
TRBJ2-7	TRBV28	many	13	.	CASRRGVVYEQYF	TGTGCCAGCAGACGGGGTGTCGTCTACGAGCAGTACTTC
TRBJ1-5	TRBV29-1	.	14	.	CSVEKERGNQPQHF	TGCAGCGTTGAGAAGGAGAGGGGTAATCAGCCCCAGCATTTT
TRBJ2-1	TRBV9	many	14	TRBD2	CASSVVLAYGEQFF	TGTGCCAGCAGCGTGGTACTAGCGTACGGTGAGCAGTTCTTC
TRBJ2-7	TRBV20-1	few	15	TRBD2	CSARAGTSGKYEQYF	TGCAGTGCTAGAGCCGGGACTAGCGGGAAGTACGAGCAGTACTTC
TRBJ2-5	TRBV9	few	13	.	CASSVVPQETQYF	TGTGCCAGCAGCGTAGTTCCGCAAGAGACCCAGTACTTC
TRBJ2-3	TRBV5-1	many	15	TRBD2	CASSSERELTDTQYF	TGCGCCAGCAGCTCGGAGCGGGAGTTGACAGATACGCAGTATTTT
TRBJ1-1	TRBV12-3/TRBV12-4	few	14	.	CASSFRGVNTEAFF	TGTGCCAGCAGTTTCCGAGGGGTGAACACTGAAGCTTTCTTT
TRBJ2-5	TRBV20-1	.	16	.	CSARDPGWGRQETQYF	TGCAGTGCTAGAGACCCCGGTTGGGGGAGGCAAGAGACCCAGTACTTC
TRBJ1-1	TRBV7-8	.	14	.	CASSQIQGRTEAFF	TGTGCCAGCAGCCAAATTCAGGGTAGGACTGAAGCTTTCTTT
TRBJ1-5	TRBV19	few	15	.	CASNVARGSNQPQHF	TGTGCCAGTAACGTCGCGCGGGGTAGCAATCAGCCCCAGCATTTT
TRBJ2-1	TRBV6-4	many	13	TRBD2	CASSAEELAGLFF	TGTGCCAGCAGTGCCGAAGAACTAGCGGGATTGTTCTTC
TRBJ2-3	TRBV12-3/TRBV12-4	many	15	.	CASSFRSAVGDTQYF	TGTGCCAGCAGTTTTCGGTCCGCGGTGGGAGATACGCAGTATTTT
TRBJ2-7	TRBV24-1	.	15	TRBD1	CATSDSRDSSYEQYF	TGTGCCACCAGTGATTCCCGGGACAGTTCCTACGAGCAGTACTTC
TRBJ1-1	TRBV12-3/TRBV12-4	few	14	TRBD1	CASSLWTGYTEAFF	TGTGCCAGCAGTTTATGGACAGGGTACACTGAAGCTTTCTTT
TRBJ2-2	TRBV6-2/TRBV6-3	few	16	TRBD1	CASSRGGTANTGELFF	TGTGCCAGCAGTCGGGGTGGGACAGCGAACACCGGGGAGCTGTTTTTT
TRBJ2-1	TRBV5-1	.	16	TRBD2	CASMGRSGNIPDVAFF	TGCGCCAGCATGGGGAGAAGCGGGAATATCCCCGATGTGGCGTTCTTC
TRBJ2-2	TRBV10-2	many	14	TRBD2	CASITSGITGELFF	TGCGCCAGCATAACTAGCGGGATCACCGGGGAGCTGTTTTTT
TRBJ1-4	TRBV20-1	.	14	TRBD1	CSAREGQGGEKLFF	TGCAGTGCTAGAGAGGGACAGGGGGGTGAAAAACTGTTTTTT
TRBJ2-1	TRBV27	few	14	.	CASSLATPPNEQFF	TGTGCCAGCAGCCTAGCCACCCCGCCAAATGAGCAGTTCTTC
TRBJ2-7	TRBV4-2	many	17	TRBD2	CASSQDPGGRAGSEQYF	TGTGCCAGCAGCCAAGATCCAGGCGGGAGGGCCGGATCCGAGCAGTACTTC
TRBJ2-7	TRBV6-5	many	15	.	CASSNLKAIGYEQYF	TGTGCCAGCAGTAACCTAAAGGCTATCGGCTACGAGCAGTACTTC
TRBJ2-2	TRBV19	.	12	.	CASSHGGGELFF	TGTGCCAGTAGTCACGGGGGCGGGGAGCTGTTTTTT